The 6 T cell receptor beta chains given below trace back to one sample, sequenced in a study of blood T cell repertoires in COVID-19. Some clones are missing from TCRdb's copy, which holds only in-frame ones; the method was immunoSEQ multiplex PCR. The sample carries about 210,000 clones, over 80% recorded once. Source material: PBMCs or T cells enriched from blood (not recorded which). These receptors were obtained from a man between 18 and 35 years old with acute COVID-19.

The chain combines TRBV28 with TRBJ2-2, with 10 bases identical to TRBD2. Germline V CDR1 and CDR2: MDHEN, SYDVKM. This CDR3 spans 20 amino acids. The ends lost 5 bases at V and 2 bases at J; junction bases unmatched: 17. The CDR3 bases are TGTGCCAGCAGTCCTACAGGGTTCAGTGGACTAGCGGCTAACACCGGGGAGCTGTTTTTT. Its translation: CASSPTGFSGLAANTGELFF.

This chain connects TRBV5-5 to TRBJ1-3; the D gene is possibly TRBD1 (5 bases). V lost 0 bases, J lost 0 bases, and 16 bases lay in between. The CDR3 contains 18 residues. Germline V gene sequence: CDR1 SGHKS, CDR2 YYEKEE (reference sequence). CDR3 region: CASSLGPNQGVSGNTIYF. Written as DNA, the CDR3 is TGTGCCAGCAGCTTGGGGCCCAATCAAGGGGTCTCTGGAAACACCATATATTTT. Full variable domain (outside the CDR3, taken from reference TRBV5-5 and TRBJ1-3): DAGVTQSPTHLIKTRGQQVTLRCSPISGHKSVSWYQQVLGQGPQFIFQYYEKEERGRGNFPDRFSARQFPNYSSELNVNALLLGDSALYLCASSLGPNQGVSGNTIYFGEGSWLTVV.

The chain employs TRBV3-1 (or the pseudogene TRBV3-2) and TRBJ1-5, with TRBD1 identical over 7 bases. This CDR3 spans 14 amino acids. After removal of 5 bases from V and 6 bases from J, the junction contained 7 bases not matched to a gene. The V gene's germline CDR1 is LGHDT and CDR2 YNNKEL (reference sequence). CDR3 sequence: CASSLRQGCQPQHF. The CDR3 nucleotides are TGTGCCAGCAGCTTAAGACAGGGCTGTCAGCCCCAGCATTTT.

This chain uses TRBV6-5 with TRBJ2-1, with D perhaps matching TRBD1 (6 bases). V shed 0 bases and J shed 4 bases, with 7 bases lying between them. Germline CDR1 MNHEY, CDR2 SVGAGI. This CDR3 has 14 amino acids. CDR3 amino acids: CASSYSRGYNEQFF. The CDR3 coding sequence is TGTGCCAGCAGTTACTCAAGGGGGTACAATGAGCAGTTCTTC.

This chain uses TRBV11-3 with TRBJ2-1, with 16 bases that match TRBD2. Losses at the gene ends were 7 bases for V and 6 bases for J; bases not matched to a gene: 6. The CDR3 loop spans 16 amino acids. Per the germline V gene, CDR1 is SGHNT and CDR2 is YENEEA. CDR3 bases: TGTGCCAGCACGGGACTAGCGGGAGGGGGGCGCAATGAGCAGTTCTTC. It specifies CASTGLAGGGRNEQFF.

The rearrangement links TRBV12-3 or TRBV12-4 to TRBJ2-5; 7 bases agree with TRBD2. V was clipped by 6 bases and J by 1 base; unmatched bases: 2. The CDR3 sequence is 13 residues long. The CDR3 DNA sequence: TGTGCCAGCAGACTAGCGTTCCAAGAGACCCAGTACTTC. This encodes CASRLAFQETQYF.